The clone carrying this T cell receptor beta chain was counted many times. No antigen is known for it. The record originates from a study of T-cell memory formation after mild COVID-19. At the level of the study: Largely, the TCR clusters proved donor specific. Notes on the study in general: Researchers could not confirm that second-wave clones peaking on day 37 targeted SARS-CoV-2.

Constant-segment-primed 5'RACE gave TCR alpha and TCR beta cDNA libraries with sample barcodes and UMIs. TCRdb re-analysed the 5' RACE reads in MiXCR, keeping a single row per CDR3 protein. The sample carries around 390,000 distinct CDR3 sequences, 15% to 20% recorded once. Germline V gene lookup returns CDR1 SGHTA and CDR2 FQGTGA. CDR3 length: 16 residues. V lost 3 bases and J lost 5; bases outside the gene matches: 4. The TCR originated in a man between 18 and 29 years old who had mild COVID-19 (a few samples of this study predate the infection). Cell type and time point are not known. Sequences were obtained from PBMCs or a T cell subset sorted from them (not recorded which). The chain combines TRBV7-3 with TRBJ2-5; 15 bases match TRBD2. CDR3 DNA: TGTGCCAGCAGCTTGGGACTAGCGGGGGGATCGGAGACCCAGTACTTC. Residues: CASSLGLAGGSETQYF.